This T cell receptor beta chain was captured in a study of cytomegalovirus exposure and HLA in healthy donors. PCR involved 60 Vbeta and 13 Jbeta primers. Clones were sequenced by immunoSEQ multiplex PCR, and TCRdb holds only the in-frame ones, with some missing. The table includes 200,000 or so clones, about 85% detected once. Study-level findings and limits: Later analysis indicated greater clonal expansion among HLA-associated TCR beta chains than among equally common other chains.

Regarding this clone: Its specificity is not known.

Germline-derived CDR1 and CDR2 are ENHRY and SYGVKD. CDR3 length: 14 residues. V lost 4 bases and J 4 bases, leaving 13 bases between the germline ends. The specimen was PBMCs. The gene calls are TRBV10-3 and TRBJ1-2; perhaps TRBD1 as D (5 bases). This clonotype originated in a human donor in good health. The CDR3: CAISAGQGIYGYTF. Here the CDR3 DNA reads TGTGCCATCAGTGCTGGCCAGGGAATCTATGGCTACACCTTC.